This T cell receptor beta chain is drawn from a study of OX40 agonist ivuxolimab in advanced cancers. Study as a whole: Each dose-escalation patient presented with hepatocellular carcinoma, melanoma, renal cell or head and neck cancer.

TCRdb keeps only in-frame clones here, not all; method: immunoSEQ multiplex PCR. The sample yields approximately 70,000 clones, 75% to 95% seen once. Germline V gene lookup returns CDR1 LNHDA and CDR2 SQIVND (reference sequence). V was pared by 7 bases and J by 3 bases, with 13 bases between. This CDR3 is 13 amino acids long. The chain has TRBV19 and TRBJ2-7; TRBD2 is a possible D gene (6 bases). The material sequenced was CD4+ or CD8+ T cells sorted from blood, taken in a trial of the OX40 agonist ivuxolimab. The sequence was collected from an adult with an advanced solid tumor such as melanoma, head and neck, liver or kidney cancer. CDR3 nucleotides: TGTGCCAGTAAGGATGGAGGGAGCTACGAGCAGTACTTC. It encodes CASKDGGSYEQYF.